This T cell receptor beta chain was recorded in a study of blood T cell repertoires in COVID-19. Study-level information: Sites across the United States, Italy and Spain contributed samples from acute and convalescent COVID-19.

Per the original data handling: Reference gene primers were amplified, and this amplification served to estimate nucleated cell counts. Profiling relied on immunoSEQ multiplex PCR, and the TCRdb table lists in-frame clones only, not all of them. The V and J calls and clone size come from that table; D and trimming were worked out from the DNA. The sample includes more than 65,000 clones, over 80% of them seen just once. This CDR3 is built from 15 residues. V shed 3 bases and J 5 bases; nucleotides not matched to a gene: 8. In germline, CDR1 is SGHRS, CDR2 YFSETQ. The clonotype was recovered from a woman older than 75 with acute or convalescent COVID-19. The sequenced material came from peripheral blood. The rearrangement joins TRBV5-1 to TRBJ2-5, with 9 bases aligning to TRBD1. In nucleotides, the CDR3 is TGCGCCAGCAGCTGGAAACAGGGGGCGGGTGAGACCCAGTACTTC. This codes for CASSWKQGAGETQYF.